This paragraph covers one T cell receptor beta chain sequence. Its specificity is not known. The record originates from a study of cytomegalovirus exposure and HLA in healthy donors. Findings and caveats of the study: Among CMV-associated TCR beta chains, most appeared HLA-restricted in a later analysis.

Researchers ran the PCR with 60 Vbeta and 13 Jbeta primers. Original processing notes: Later reanalysis found 80 million or so unique TCR beta chains, 10 million to 14 million of them shared. Profiled with immunoSEQ multiplex PCR; TCRdb holds only in-frame clones, not every one. V, J and clone size reflect that table, while D and trimming were determined from the DNA. The sample holds about 130,000 clones, over 60% seen once. Input material: PBMCs. This TCR came from a human donor in good health.

CDR3 DNA sequence: TGTGCCAGCAGTGGGGGACTAGCGGGACTCTTCGAAGAGACCCAGTACTTC. Translated, it gives CASSGGLAGLFEETQYF. The chain is built from TRBV2 and TRBJ2-5; 13 bases match TRBD2. J was trimmed by 3 bases and V by 4 bases; bases with no gene match: 8. Germline CDR1 SNHLY, CDR2 FYNNEI. This CDR3 is built from 17 residues.